These 17 T cell receptor beta chains share one sample of origin, sequenced in a study of shared clonotypes between healthy human individuals. Naive CD8 cells, CD45RO-negative and positively selected for CCR7, excluded terminally differentiated effector memory CD45RA+ cells. Some clones are missing from TCRdb's copy, which holds only in-frame ones; the method was immunoSEQ multiplex PCR. Of a few million clones in the sample, 85% to 95% were seen once. Material: naive CD8+ T cells from PBMCs. The source of these receptors is a man between 18 and 29 years old in good health. Some clones in this sample may be carry-over from other donors' samples.

This clone was recorded only once. The chain uses TRBV27 and TRBJ2-3; TRBD2 agrees at 7 bases. Trimming removed 5 bases from V and 3 bases from J; junction bases left unmatched: 14. Germline V CDR1 and CDR2: MNHEY, SMNVEV (reference sequence). The CDR3 loop spans 17 amino acids. Here the CDR3 DNA reads TGTGCCAGCAGTCTATTAGGTAGCGGGTCGGGGACAGATACGCAGTATTTT. Translated, it gives CASSLLGSGSGTDTQYF.

V and J are TRBV4-1 and TRBJ2-2, with TRBD2 identical over 11 bases. The length of the CDR3 is 19 residues. V lost 0 bases and J lost 7; bases outside the gene matches: 13. Per germline, CDR1 MGHRA and CDR2 YSYEKL. CDR3 bases: TGCGCCAGCAGCCAAGATCTTGAGACTAGCGGGATACGAGGCGGGGAGCTGTTTTTT. Protein sequence: CASSQDLETSGIRGGELFF.

This rearrangement joins TRBV7-9 to TRBJ1-2; 10 bases match TRBD1. CDR3 length: 16 residues. The V gene's germline CDR1 is SEHNR and CDR2 FQNEAQ (reference sequence). The V and J ends lost 4 bases and 8 bases, in that order; junction bases with no gene match: 13. CDR3 sequence reads: CASSYTLLDRGNGYTF. The CDR3 DNA follows: TGTGCCAGCAGCTACACCCTTTTGGACAGGGGGAACGGCTACACCTTC.

The V gene is TRBV4-2, the J gene TRBJ2-7; 9 bases are shared with TRBD1. Germline V gene data show CDR1 as LGHNA and CDR2 as YNFKEQ. The CDR3 has 17 residues. Trimming removed 1 base from V and 4 bases from J; junction bases left unmatched: 11. As DNA, the CDR3 is TGTGCCAGCAGCCAAGTATGGACAGGGGAACCGTATTACGAGCAGTACTTC. Its translation: CASSQVWTGEPYYEQYF.

This chain connects TRBV6-1 to TRBJ2-1, with 13 bases lining up with TRBD2. Germline V lookup: CDR1 MNHNS, CDR2 SASEGT. The CDR3 spans 15 residues. The J segment lost 14 bases and the V segment lost 3 bases, leaving 10 bases of the junction unmatched. CDR3 region: CASSDLSLAGGPEFF. In nucleotides, the CDR3 is TGTGCCAGCAGTGACCTATCACTAGCGGGAGGGCCGGAGTTCTTC.

The genes are TRBV19 and TRBJ1-5; D is undetermined. The CDR3 is made up of 15 amino acids. CDR1 LNHDA and CDR2 SQIVND come from the germline V gene (reference sequence). Trimming removed 3 bases from V and 7 bases from J, with 16 bases in between. CDR3 in amino acids: CASSIPTLTGQPQHF. DNA for the CDR3: TGTGCCAGTAGTATCCCCACATTGACGGGACAGCCCCAGCATTTT. Drawing the rest from reference TRBV19 and TRBJ1-5, the complete variable domain is DGGITQSPKYLFRKEGQNVTLSCEQNLNHDAMYWYRQDPGQGLRLIYYSQIVNDFQKGDIAEGYSVSREKKESFPLTVTSAQKNPTAFYLCASSIPTLTGQPQHFGDGTRLSIL.

The chain links TRBV27 to TRBJ1-4; 8 nucleotides line up with TRBD1. Trimming cost V 8 bases and J 6 bases; bases outside gene matches: 2. There are 12 residues in the CDR3. CDR1 is MNHEY and CDR2 is SMNVEV in the germline V gene (reference sequence). The CDR3 is CASGQGHEKLFF. For the CDR3, the DNA is TGTGCCAGCGGACAGGGCCATGAAAAACTGTTTTTT.

The chain joins TRBV5-6 to TRBJ2-1; the match to TRBD1 covers 7 bases. V gave up 6 bases and J gave up 10 bases; unmatched junction bases: 7. The CDR3 is made up of 12 amino acids. The germline V gene has CDR1 SGHDT and CDR2 YYEEEE. The CDR3 sequence is CASTLQGREQFF. The CDR3 nucleotides are TGTGCCAGCACACTACAGGGGAGAGAGCAGTTCTTC.

The chain recombines TRBV6-1 with TRBJ2-1; 12 bases are a match to TRBD2. Germline values: CDR1 MNHNS, CDR2 SASEGT. The CDR3 is made up of 16 amino acids. J gave up 6 bases and V 4 bases, and 7 bases lay outside the gene matches. The CDR3, as DNA: TGTGCCAGCAGTGTTCCCCTAGCGGGAGGGCCCAATGAGCAGTTCTTC. This codes for CASSVPLAGGPNEQFF.

The gene calls are TRBV29-1 and TRBJ2-7; 12 nucleotides line up with TRBD2. V dropped 4 bases and J dropped 4; count of bases not matched to a gene: 20. The CDR3 totals 19 residues. Germline V gene sequence: CDR1 SQVTM, CDR2 ANQGSEA. The CDR3 DNA sequence: TGCAGCGTTGCAGCGGCTAGGGCCGAACCGGGACTAGCGGGTTACGAGCAGTACTTC. It yields the protein CSVAAARAEPGLAGYEQYF.

V is TRBV7-8 and J is TRBJ1-5, with a tentative D call TRBD1 (5 bases). Germline CDR1 reads SGHVS; CDR2 reads FQNEAQ. Between the trimmed V and J ends, which lost 1 base and 4 bases, there was a span of 8 bases. The length of the CDR3 is 14 residues. The CDR3 is CASSLGDGNQPQHF. DNA for the CDR3: TGTGCCAGCAGCTTAGGGGACGGGAATCAGCCCCAGCATTTT.

The J gene is TRBJ2-7, the V gene TRBV30, with 7 bases matching TRBD1. CDR1 is GTSNPN, CDR2 SVGIG, per germline (reference sequence). V lost 7 bases and J lost 2; bases outside the gene matches: 14. The CDR3 spans 15 residues. As DNA, the CDR3 is TGTGCCTTGAGCGACAGGGACCTTTTTGCCTACGAGCAGTACTTC. It is translated as CALSDRDLFAYEQYF.

The chain couples TRBV5-5 to TRBJ1-2; no clear D gene. The CDR3 covers 15 residues. Germline CDR1 SGHKS, CDR2 YYEKEE (reference sequence). Trimming removed 2 bases at V and 1 base at J, with 12 bases between. CDR3 bases: TGTGCCAGCAGCTTACTCTCTTCCTATAACTATGGCTACACCTTC. Its translation: CASSLLSSYNYGYTF.

The chain links TRBV4-3 to TRBJ2-1; D remains unclear. V was pared by 1 base and J by 9 bases, with 16 bases between. CDR3 size: 15 residues. Germline values: CDR1 LGHNA, CDR2 YSLEER. This chain's CDR3 is CASSQVVGYAGEQFF. The CDR3 DNA is TGCGCCAGCAGCCAAGTGGTAGGGTATGCAGGTGAGCAGTTCTTC.

The genes are TRBV9 and TRBJ2-7, with a possible D match to TRBD1 (5 bases). CDR1 SGDLS and CDR2 YYNGEE come from the germline V gene. This CDR3 has 13 residues. The V gene lost 4 bases and the J gene lost 7 bases, with 15 bases spanning the gap. The CDR3 here is CASSTGHAKEQYF. DNA for the CDR3: TGTGCCAGCAGCACCGGACACGCTAAAGAGCAGTACTTC.

The J gene is TRBJ1-3, the V gene TRBV6-4; 7 bases agree with TRBD1. J was trimmed by 3 bases and V by 1 base; bases with no gene match: 12. Germline V gene lookup returns CDR1 MRHNA and CDR2 SNTAGT. The CDR3 totals 18 residues. CDR3 coding DNA: TGTGCCAGCAGTGACTTTATCTCTAACAGGGGAGGTGGAAACACCATATATTTT. This encodes CASSDFISNRGGGNTIYF.

The chain has TRBV7-9 and TRBJ2-7; 8 nucleotides agree with TRBD2. CDR1 is SEHNR and CDR2 is FQNEAQ in the germline V gene (reference sequence). The CDR3 has 15 amino acids. Trimming took 3 bases from V and 5 from J; bases not matched to a gene: 9. The chain's CDR3 is CASSFRSGSPDEQYF. CDR3 DNA sequence: TGTGCCAGCAGCTTCCGGAGCGGGAGTCCGGACGAGCAGTACTTC.